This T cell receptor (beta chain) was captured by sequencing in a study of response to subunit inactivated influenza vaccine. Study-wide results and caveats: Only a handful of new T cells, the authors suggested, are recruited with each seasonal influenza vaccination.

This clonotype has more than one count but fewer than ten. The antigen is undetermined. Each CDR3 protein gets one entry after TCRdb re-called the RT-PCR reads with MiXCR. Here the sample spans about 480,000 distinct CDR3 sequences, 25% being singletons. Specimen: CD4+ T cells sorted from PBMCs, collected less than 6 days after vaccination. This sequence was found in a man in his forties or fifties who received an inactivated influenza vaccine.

The CDR3 region is CASTEGWPQGNEQFF. In DNA, the CDR3 is TGTGCCAGCACCGAAGGGTGGCCCCAGGGTAATGAGCAGTTCTTC. The chain recombines TRBV6-2 or TRBV6-3 with TRBJ2-1; tentative D call: TRBD1 (5 bases). V shed 7 bases and J shed 7 bases, with 20 bases lying between them. Germline V gene lookup returns CDR1 MNHEY and CDR2 SVGEGT. This CDR3 has 15 amino acids.